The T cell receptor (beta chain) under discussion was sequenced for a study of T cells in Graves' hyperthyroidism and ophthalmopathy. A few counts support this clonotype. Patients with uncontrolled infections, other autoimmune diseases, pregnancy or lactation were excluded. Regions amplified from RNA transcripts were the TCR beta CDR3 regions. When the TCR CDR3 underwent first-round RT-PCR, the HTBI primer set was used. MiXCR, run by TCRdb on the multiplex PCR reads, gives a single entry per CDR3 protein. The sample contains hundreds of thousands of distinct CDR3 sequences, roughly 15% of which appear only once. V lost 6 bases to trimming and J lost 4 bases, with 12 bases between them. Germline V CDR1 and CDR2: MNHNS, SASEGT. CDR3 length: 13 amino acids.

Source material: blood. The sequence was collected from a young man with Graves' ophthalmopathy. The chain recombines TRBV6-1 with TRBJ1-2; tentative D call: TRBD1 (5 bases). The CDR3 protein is CASRMTDLYGYTF. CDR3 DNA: TGTGCCAGCAGGATGACAGACCTCTATGGCTACACCTTC.